The 14 T cell receptor beta chains below were found in one sample sequenced in a study of CD8 T cells in ankylosing spondylitis. Findings and caveats of the study: Roughly eight highly homologous variants formed a TCR beta motif that appeared characteristic of ankylosing spondylitis blood.

Each CDR3 protein gets one entry after TCRdb re-called the 5' RACE reads with MiXCR. The sample lists 750,000 to 850,000 distinct CDR3 sequences; about 11% were seen once. Antigen specificity for these receptors is unknown. The sample was blood, either unsorted or a sorted T cell fraction (not recorded which). The source is a male donor with ankylosing spondylitis.

This clonotype was found a few times. The chain links TRBV20-1 to TRBJ1-2, with D perhaps TRBD1 (5 bases). CDR1 and CDR2 from the germline V gene are DFQATT and SNEGSKA (reference sequence). Trimming stripped 1 base from V and 0 bases from J, with 12 bases between. The CDR3 has 15 residues. CDR3 in amino acids: CSARGDAQSNYGYTF. CDR3 DNA: TGCAGTGCTAGAGGGGACGCACAATCTAACTATGGCTACACCTTC.

This chain uses TRBV9 with TRBJ1-1, with TRBD1 as a possible D gene (5 bases). Germline CDR1 reads SGDLS; CDR2 reads YYNGEE. This CDR3 has 14 amino acids. Trimming cost V 5 bases and J 7 bases, with 18 bases left between them. The CDR3: CASSVRGEGDEAFF. Written as DNA, the CDR3 is TGTGCCAGCAGTGTCCGAGGGGAAGGGGATGAAGCTTTCTTT.

This clonotype was seen more than once but under ten times. The chain recombines TRBV7-2 with TRBJ2-1, with 7 bases lining up with TRBD2. The germline CDR1 and CDR2 sequences are SGHTA and FQGNSA. V gave up 5 bases and J gave up 7 bases; unmatched junction bases: 14. The CDR3 length is 16 residues. The CDR3 loop is CASSPRAGAIGNEQFF. CDR3 coding DNA: TGTGCCAGCAGCCCCAGGGCGGGAGCGATAGGTAATGAGCAGTTCTTC.

In this sample, this clonotype turned up a few times. The chain has TRBV20-1 and TRBJ1-1; D is unclear. The germline gives CDR1 DFQATT, CDR2 SNEGSKA (reference sequence). V gave up 1 base and J gave up 8 bases, with 14 bases separating them. This CDR3 is built from 13 residues. The CDR3 is CSARGGSGVEAFF. CDR3 in DNA: TGCAGTGCTAGAGGTGGATCGGGTGTAGAAGCTTTCTTT.

This clonotype was counted only a few times. The chain joins TRBV20-1 to TRBJ2-5; TRBD1 matches at 7 bases. The V gene end was trimmed by 4 bases and the J gene end by 4 bases; junction bases not matched to a gene: 9. The CDR3 covers 14 residues. The germline V gene has CDR1 DFQATT and CDR2 SNEGSKA (reference sequence). The CDR3 loop is CSAKTGEWSETQYF. As DNA, the CDR3 is TGCAGTGCTAAAACAGGGGAATGGTCAGAGACCCAGTACTTC.

The chain has TRBV5-1 and TRBJ1-1; 9 positions agree with TRBD1. The junction had 3 bases not matched to a gene; V was cut back by 3 bases and J by 6 bases. CDR1 is SGHRS, CDR2 YFSETQ, per germline. The CDR3 totals 13 residues. CDR3 coding DNA: TGCGCCAGCAGCTCGGGACAGGGCTCTGAAGCTTTCTTT. Translated, it gives CASSSGQGSEAFF.

This chain connects TRBV11-2 to TRBJ2-3, with D uncertain. Per germline, CDR1 SGHAT and CDR2 FQNNGV. Trimming removed 5 bases at V and 7 bases at J, with 7 bases between. This CDR3 has 11 residues. CDR3 nucleotides: TGTGCCAGCAGCGATCATTATACGCAGTATTTT. It encodes CASSDHYTQYF.

There are a few counts of this clonotype. The chain combines TRBV18 with TRBJ1-2, with D perhaps TRBD1 (5 bases). Deletions cut 2 bases from V and 4 bases from J, with 14 bases between. The CDR3 covers 15 residues. Germline-derived CDR1 and CDR2 are KGHSH and LQKENI. The CDR3 DNA sequence: TGTGCCAGCTCACCAGGCGGGACCGAATCCTATGGCTACACCTTC. It is translated as CASSPGGTESYGYTF. Variable domain in full (rest from reference TRBV18 and TRBJ1-2): NAGVMQNPRHLVRRRGQEARLRCSPMKGHSHVYWYRQLPEEGLKFMVYLQKENIIDESGMPKERFSAEFPKEGPSILRIQQVVRGDSAAYFCASSPGGTESYGYTFGSGTRLTVV.

The V and J genes are TRBV20-1 and TRBJ2-7; perhaps TRBD1 as D (5 bases). The CDR3 is made up of 16 amino acids. The V and J ends lost 1 base and 2 bases respectively, with 18 bases between them. Germline V gene lookup returns CDR1 DFQATT and CDR2 SNEGSKA (reference sequence). CDR3 nucleotide sequence: TGCAGTGCTAGAGGCGCGTCGACAGCACCAACCTACGAGCAGTACTTC. It encodes CSARGASTAPTYEQYF.

This chain uses TRBV5-5 with TRBJ1-1; 8 nucleotides agree with TRBD1. The J segment lost 6 bases and the V segment lost 4 bases, leaving 11 bases of the junction unmatched. The germline gives CDR1 SGHKS, CDR2 YYEKEE (reference sequence). The CDR3 is made up of 15 amino acids. In DNA, the CDR3 is TGTGCCAGCAGCGACCGTGGGCAGGGGGCCGCTGAAGCTTTCTTT. Amino acids: CASSDRGQGAAEAFF.

The V call is TRBV7-2, the J call TRBJ1-2; D not certain. Germline CDR1 is SGHTA and CDR2 is FQGNSA. Trimming took 2 bases from V and 0 from J, leaving 7 bases between them. The length of the CDR3 is 14 residues. The CDR3 region has the DNA TGTGCCAGCAGCTTACACAGAGCTAACTATGGCTACACCTTC. This encodes CASSLHRANYGYTF.

This clonotype was recorded many times. The chain links TRBV12-3 or TRBV12-4 to TRBJ2-1; 11 bases map to TRBD2. The CDR3 covers 14 residues. The V segment lost 7 bases and the J segment 6 bases; nucleotides outside the gene matches: 5. CDR3 residues: CASKVAGGPNEQFF. As DNA, the CDR3 is TGTGCCAGCAAAGTAGCGGGAGGGCCCAATGAGCAGTTCTTC.

The chain couples TRBV6-6 to TRBJ1-2, with D perhaps matching TRBD1 (6 bases). Germline values: CDR1 MNHNY, CDR2 SVGAGI (reference sequence). The CDR3 contains 12 residues. Trimming removed 2 bases from V and 8 bases from J, with 9 bases in between. The CDR3, as DNA: TGTGCCAGCAGTTACGGGGGGCAAGGCTACACCTTC. Amino acids: CASSYGGQGYTF.

This clonotype has a handful of counts. This chain uses TRBV29-1 with TRBJ2-3, with D unclear. V was clipped by 7 bases and J by 0 bases, with 11 bases between them. Germline CDR1 and CDR2: SQVTM and ANQGSEA. This CDR3 comprises 13 residues. This CDR3 is CSADRSSTDTQYF. The CDR3 region has the DNA TGCAGCGCGGACCGCTCTAGCACAGATACGCAGTATTTT.